Listed below are T cell receptor beta chains from one sample, sequenced in a study of blood T cell repertoires in COVID-19. Using immunoSEQ multiplex PCR, the repertoire was profiled, and TCRdb retains in-frame clones only, with some absent. Of just under 85,000 clones in the sample, 75% to 85% were seen once. Sequenced input: peripheral blood. Receptors originate from a woman older than 75 with acute or convalescent COVID-19. Both conserved end residues are part of each CDR3. The D gene is left open where the match is weak.

j_gene: TRBJ2-2
v_gene: TRBV18
d_gene: -
CDR3aa: CASSPRQGGNTGELFF

j_gene: TRBJ2-1
v_gene: TRBV24-1
d_gene: TRBD2
CDR3aa: CATSDPRGAGETYNEQFF

j_gene: TRBJ2-5
v_gene: TRBV6-5
d_gene: -
CDR3aa: CASSYDRGGETQYF

j_gene: TRBJ2-3
v_gene: TRBV7-2
d_gene: -
CDR3aa: CASSLGRSTDTQYF

j_gene: TRBJ2-7
v_gene: TRBV5-1
d_gene: TRBD2
CDR3aa: CASSLGLAGVEQYF

j_gene: TRBJ1-3
v_gene: TRBV2
d_gene: -
CDR3aa: CASSEARGRGNTIYF

j_gene: TRBJ2-1
v_gene: TRBV2
d_gene: TRBD1
CDR3aa: CASSAFRQGPYNEQFF

j_gene: TRBJ2-5
v_gene: TRBV3-1/TRBV3-2
d_gene: TRBD1
CDR3aa: CASSQGTGPRGTQYF

j_gene: TRBJ1-5
v_gene: TRBV7-2
d_gene: -
CDR3aa: CASSWGGANQPQHF

j_gene: TRBJ2-1
v_gene: TRBV5-1
d_gene: TRBD1
CDR3aa: CASSLKDRARNEQFF

j_gene: TRBJ2-7
v_gene: TRBV5-1
d_gene: TRBD1
CDR3aa: CASASGQGASYEQYF

j_gene: TRBJ2-7
v_gene: TRBV29-1
d_gene: TRBD1
CDR3aa: CSVAALDRSYEQYF

j_gene: TRBJ2-7
v_gene: TRBV7-3
d_gene: -
CDR3aa: CASRGGYEQYF

j_gene: TRBJ2-1
v_gene: TRBV5-1
d_gene: TRBD2
CDR3aa: CASSPLAGVGNNEQFF

j_gene: TRBJ2-5
v_gene: TRBV5-1
d_gene: -
CDR3aa: CASTPSAGPVETQYF

j_gene: TRBJ1-1
v_gene: TRBV18
d_gene: -
CDR3aa: CASSPRSPGDTEAFF

j_gene: TRBJ2-7
v_gene: TRBV7-2
d_gene: TRBD2
CDR3aa: CASSGAAGAYEQYF

j_gene: TRBJ2-1
v_gene: TRBV11-3
d_gene: TRBD2
CDR3aa: CASSLDMASGRAQGLYNEQFF

j_gene: TRBJ2-3
v_gene: TRBV5-1
d_gene: TRBD2
CDR3aa: CASSLGLAGGDTQYF

j_gene: TRBJ1-2
v_gene: TRBV7-2
d_gene: TRBD1
CDR3aa: CASTLQGATYGYTF

j_gene: TRBJ2-1
v_gene: TRBV6-6
d_gene: -
CDR3aa: CASTEQAYNEQFF

j_gene: TRBJ2-2
v_gene: TRBV4-2
d_gene: -
CDR3aa: CASSQVGAGSNTGELFF

j_gene: TRBJ2-3
v_gene: TRBV7-2
d_gene: TRBD2
CDR3aa: CASSPWTSGISTDTQYF

j_gene: TRBJ1-2
v_gene: TRBV29-1
d_gene: TRBD1
CDR3aa: CSVVGQAGGYTF

j_gene: TRBJ2-5
v_gene: TRBV5-4
d_gene: TRBD2
CDR3aa: CASSSTSGRAGETQYF

j_gene: TRBJ1-1
v_gene: TRBV6-5
d_gene: -
CDR3aa: CASSTGTSEAFF

j_gene: TRBJ1-4
v_gene: TRBV6-2/TRBV6-3
d_gene: TRBD1
CDR3aa: CASSSGTASGYEKLFF

j_gene: TRBJ1-1
v_gene: TRBV5-1
d_gene: -
CDR3aa: CASSSLPPSTEAFF

j_gene: TRBJ2-6
v_gene: TRBV27
d_gene: TRBD1
CDR3aa: CASSLAGGRLGSGANVLTF

j_gene: TRBJ2-3
v_gene: TRBV7-9
d_gene: -
CDR3aa: CASSLGLSSGTDTQYF

j_gene: TRBJ1-1
v_gene: TRBV9
d_gene: -
CDR3aa: CASSVVSSGSEAFF

j_gene: TRBJ2-5
v_gene: TRBV19
d_gene: -
CDR3aa: CASSGSYQETQYF

j_gene: TRBJ1-6
v_gene: TRBV3-1/TRBV3-2
d_gene: -
CDR3aa: CASGAFGDNSPLHF